Reported below is one TCR beta chain. This specimen comes from a study of blood T cell repertoires in COVID-19. Study at large: Some COVID-19 samples were acute and others convalescent; all came from the United States, Italy and Spain. Sample material is recorded as cDNA or gDNA derived from T cells, B-cell-depleted T cells, or PBMCs.

This CDR3 has 13 amino acids. The V end was cut by 3 bases, the J end by 6 bases, with 15 bases between. CDR1 and CDR2 (germline): SQVTM, ANQGSEA. Authors' methods: Reference gene primer amplification gave estimated nucleated cell counts. Only in-frame clones appear in the TCRdb table, and some are missing; sequencing was by immunoSEQ multiplex PCR. D and trimming come from the DNA, and the V and J calls and clone size come from that table. This table holds about 190,000 clones, about 88% found once. This clonotype was sampled from a man between 65 and 85 years old with active or convalescent COVID-19. The chain employs TRBV29-1 and TRBJ2-7; possible D gene TRBD2, 5 bases. The sample taken for sequencing was peripheral blood. Here the CDR3 DNA reads TGCAGCGTTGATGATACGGGGTTGGGCGAGCAGTACTTC. This gives the protein CSVDDTGLGEQYF.